One and the same sample provided the 15 T cell receptor beta chains below, sequenced in a study of blood T cell repertoires in COVID-19. Only in-frame clones appear in the TCRdb table, and some are missing; sequencing was by immunoSEQ multiplex PCR. This sample carries about 210,000 clones, 65% to 90% of them seen once, and the ten largest clones take roughly 8.7%. The specimen sequenced was peripheral blood. These receptors were collected from a middle-aged man with active or convalescent COVID-19.

The V call is TRBV4-2, the J call TRBJ2-1, with 9 bases fitting TRBD2. Germline V lookup: CDR1 LGHNA, CDR2 YNFKEQ. The trim removed 4 bases at V and 5 bases at J, leaving 12 bases unmatched. CDR3 length: 17 residues. CDR3 sequence: CASSPSWASGANNEQFF. The DNA for the CDR3 is TGTGCCAGCAGCCCAAGTTGGGCTAGCGGGGCCAACAATGAGCAGTTCTTC.

The gene calls are TRBV28 and TRBJ1-1; D is uncertain. Germline V gene lookup returns CDR1 MDHEN and CDR2 SYDVKM. The CDR3 totals 10 residues. Trimming stripped 4 bases from V and 7 bases from J, with 4 bases between. The CDR3 loop is CASSSGEAFF. The CDR3 DNA follows: TGTGCCAGCAGTTCGGGTGAAGCTTTCTTT.

This chain connects TRBV5-1 to TRBJ1-6; 7 bases fit TRBD1. Germline-derived CDR1 and CDR2 are SGHRS and YFSETQ. Trimming cost V 4 bases and J 2 bases; bases outside gene matches: 3. There are 15 residues in the CDR3. CDR3 sequence: CASSPGQAYNSPLHF. As DNA, the CDR3 is TGCGCCAGCAGCCCAGGACAGGCCTATAATTCACCCCTCCACTTT.

The chain uses TRBV5-1 and TRBJ1-1; TRBD1 matches 8 bases. Per germline, CDR1 SGHRS and CDR2 YFSETQ. The CDR3 runs to 14 residues. Unmatched junction bases numbered 1, after V lost 3 bases and J lost 0 bases. The CDR3 spells CASSWTGLNTEAFF. CDR3 coding DNA: TGCGCCAGCAGCTGGACAGGGCTGAACACTGAAGCTTTCTTT.

Turning to this clone: This specimen includes other DNA sequences encoding the same CDR3. This chain joins TRBV7-3 and TRBJ2-5, with D perhaps TRBD2 (6 bases). The length of the CDR3 is 13 residues. Trimming left V 5 bases short and J 5 bases short, with 12 bases between. The germline V gene has CDR1 SGHTA and CDR2 FQGTGA. CDR3 sequence (DNA): TGTGCCAGCAGCCAGGAACGGGAGGAGACCCAGTACTTC. Protein: CASSQEREETQYF.

The chain uses TRBV9 and TRBJ2-7; 9 nucleotides match TRBD1. Germline CDR1 reads SGDLS; CDR2 reads YYNGEE. The junction had 9 bases not matched to a gene; V was cut back by 4 bases and J by 7 bases. This CDR3 is 14 amino acids long. CDR3 nucleotides: TGTGCCAGCAGCCCTGGACAGGGGTGGAGTGAGCAGTACTTC. Translated, it gives CASSPGQGWSEQYF.

The CDR3 loop is CSASQPRGGWFDTQYF. The CDR3 DNA sequence: TGCAGTGCCAGTCAGCCGCGGGGGGGCTGGTTTGATACGCAGTATTTT. J is TRBJ2-3 and V is TRBV20-1, with 9 nucleotides matching TRBD2. J was trimmed by 6 bases and V by 6 bases; bases with no gene match: 16. The length of the CDR3 is 16 residues. Germline CDR1 DFQATT, CDR2 SNEGSKA (reference sequence).

V usage is TRBV27 and J usage is TRBJ1-5, with D hard to call. V was shortened by 0 bases and J by 3 bases, with 6 bases between the two germline ends. Germline values: CDR1 MNHEY, CDR2 SMNVEV (reference sequence). This CDR3 is 14 amino acids long. In DNA, the CDR3 is TGTGCCAGCAGTTTATCCCCTTCCAATCAGCCCCAGCATTTT. This gives the protein CASSLSPSNQPQHF.

The chain combines TRBV7-9 with TRBJ2-1; D is uncertain. CDR1 is SEHNR and CDR2 is FQNEAQ in the germline V gene (reference sequence). The CDR3 runs to 9 residues. V dropped 10 bases and J dropped 6 bases, with 4 bases sitting between them. This chain's CDR3 is CAILNEQFF. The CDR3 bases are TGTGCCATCCTCAATGAGCAGTTCTTC. The whole variable domain, filled in from reference TRBV7-9 and TRBJ2-1, reads DTGVSQNPRHKITKRGQNVTFRCDPISEHNRLYWYRQTLGQGPEFLTYFQNEAQLEKSRLLSDRFSAERPKGSFSTLEIQRTEQGDSAMYLCAILNEQFFGPGTRLTVL.

The CDR3 loop reads CASSYYDRAGGYTF. The CDR3 coding sequence is TGTGCCAGCAGTTACTACGACAGGGCTGGCGGCTACACCTTC. The chain carries TRBV6-5 and TRBJ1-2, with 7 bases matching TRBD1. J gave up 8 bases and V 1 base, and 7 bases lay outside the gene matches. Germline V gene sequence: CDR1 MNHEY, CDR2 SVGAGI. The CDR3 runs 14 residues.

This clone was seen a single time. The chain joins TRBV7-9 to TRBJ2-3; possibly TRBD1 for D (5 bases). Germline V gives CDR1 SEHNR, CDR2 FQNEAQ (reference sequence). The CDR3 runs to 14 residues. The V end was cut by 11 bases, the J end by 0 bases, with 15 bases between. The CDR3 DNA is TGTGCCGAACGTCCAGGGCTCAGCACAGATACGCAGTATTTT. This sequence encodes CAERPGLSTDTQYF.

This clone was observed once. This chain joins TRBV5-1 and TRBJ2-3, with a tentative D call TRBD1 (6 bases). Between the trimmed V and J ends, which lost 4 bases and 1 base, there was a span of 13 bases. The CDR3 consists of 15 residues. Germline-derived CDR1 and CDR2 are SGHRS and YFSETQ. The CDR3 spells CASSRWDIRTDTQYF. CDR3 DNA sequence: TGCGCCAGCAGCAGATGGGACATTCGCACAGATACGCAGTATTTT. The whole variable domain, remainder taken from reference TRBV5-1 and TRBJ2-3, is KAGVTQTPRYLIKTRGQQVTLSCSPISGHRSVSWYQQTPGQGLQFLFEYFSETQRNKGNFPGRFSGRQFSNSRSEMNVSTLELGDSALYLCASSRWDIRTDTQYFGPGTRLTVL.

The chain uses TRBV7-2 and TRBJ2-5; no reliable D call. This CDR3 contains 13 residues. CDR1 is SGHTA, CDR2 FQGNSA, per germline. The ends were cut back, 4 bases at V and 0 bases at J, with 6 bases in the middle. DNA for the CDR3: TGTGCCAGCAGCTCCCCTTACCAAGAGACCCAGTACTTC. It is translated as CASSSPYQETQYF.

This chain links TRBV9 with TRBJ2-7, with D perhaps TRBD2 (6 bases). Trimming removed 4 bases at V and 3 bases at J, with 14 bases between. The length of the CDR3 is 14 residues. The germline gives CDR1 SGDLS, CDR2 YYNGEE. CDR3 in amino acids: CASSLAEGHYEQYF. Written as DNA, the CDR3 is TGTGCCAGCAGCTTAGCGGAGGGGCACTACGAGCAGTACTTC. The entire variable domain, with the rest obtained from reference TRBV9 and TRBJ2-7, is as follows: DSGVTQTPKHLITATGQRVTLRCSPRSGDLSVYWYQQSLDQGLQFLIQYYNGEERAKGNILERFSAQQFPDLHSELNLSSLELGDSALYFCASSLAEGHYEQYFGPGTRLTVT.

This chain links TRBV5-4 with TRBJ2-1; 8 bases line up with TRBD2. The CDR3 spans 14 residues. Germline CDR1 is SGHNT and CDR2 is YYREEE (reference sequence). Trimming removed 0 bases from V and 9 bases from J; junction bases left unmatched: 5. DNA for the CDR3: TGTGCCAGCAGCTTGGGTCTAGCGGGTGGTGAGCAGTTCTTC. It codes for CASSLGLAGGEQFF.